This record covers a single TCR beta chain. The data were produced by immunoSEQ multiplex PCR, yet TCRdb's version contains in-frame clones alone and is incomplete. The repertoire holds about 190,000 clones, with about 87% as singletons. This sample is part of a study of blood T cell repertoires in COVID-19. Study-wide context: The United States, Italy and Spain were the sources of the acute and convalescent COVID-19 samples. T cells, B-cell-depleted T cells, or PBMCs provided the cDNA or gDNA that served as material.

The specimen sequenced was peripheral blood. This TCR came from a man aged 40-49 years with active or convalescent COVID-19.

The CDR3 DNA reads as TGTGCCAGCAAGACAGCCAACCTTAATAATGAAAAACTGTTTTTT. Amino acids: CASKTANLNNEKLFF. The rearrangement joins TRBV2 to TRBJ1-4; the D gene is possibly TRBD1 (5 bases). V was shortened by 7 bases and J by 4 bases, with 16 bases between the two germline ends. The CDR3 extends over 15 amino acids. Germline values: CDR1 SNHLY, CDR2 FYNNEI. Combining the CDR3 with reference TRBV2 and TRBJ1-4 gives the whole variable domain EPEVTQTPSHQVTQMGQEVILRCVPISNHLYFYWYRQILGQKVEFLVSFYNNEISEKSEIFDDQFSVERPDGSNFTLKIRSTKLEDSAMYFCASKTANLNNEKLFFGSGTQLSVL.